The 22 T cell receptor beta chains below were found in one sample sequenced in a study of shared clonotypes between healthy human individuals. Method: immunoSEQ multiplex PCR; TCRdb's copy keeps in-frame clones and lacks some. The table lists around 2.1 million clones, about 94% of them singletons. Source material: naive CD4+ T cells sorted from blood. Subset described: CD45RA+ positively selected. The receptors derive from a man aged 18 to 35 in good health.

This chain uses TRBV19 with TRBJ2-7, with 8 bases identical to TRBD1. V was clipped by 6 bases and J by 0 bases; unmatched bases: 7. CDR3 length: 15 residues. Germline CDR1 and CDR2: LNHDA and SQIVND (reference sequence). The CDR3 region has the DNA TGTGCCAGTAGCTACAGGGGGAGGAGCTCCTACGAGCAGTACTTC. It codes for CASSYRGRSSYEQYF.

The chain recombines TRBV7-9 with TRBJ2-6; 8 bases match TRBD1. This CDR3 contains 18 residues. Trimming took 6 bases from V and 0 from J; bases not matched to a gene: 10. Germline-derived CDR1 and CDR2 are SEHNR and FQNEAQ (reference sequence). The CDR3 coding sequence is TGTGCCAGCAGTTCGACAGGGGTTTTTCTCTCTGGGGCCAACGTCCTGACTTTC. As protein: CASSSTGVFLSGANVLTF.

This sequence joins TRBV7-6 and TRBJ2-5; unclear D gene. This CDR3 has 13 residues. V dropped 8 bases and J dropped 1 base, with 11 bases sitting between them. CDR1 is SGHVS and CDR2 is FNYEAQ in the germline V gene. This CDR3 is CASGQTLQETQYF. CDR3 coding DNA: TGTGCCAGCGGGCAGACACTCCAAGAGACCCAGTACTTC.

The chain uses TRBV6-1 and TRBJ1-1; 8 bases line up with TRBD1. CDR1 is MNHNS and CDR2 is SASEGT in the germline V gene. V was clipped by 6 bases and J by 1 base; unmatched bases: 7. CDR3 length: 15 residues. The CDR3 region is CASSPRQGWNTEAFF. The CDR3 DNA follows: TGTGCCAGCAGCCCACGACAGGGGTGGAACACTGAAGCTTTCTTT.

The gene calls are TRBV7-6 and TRBJ2-5; TRBD2 might be the D (5 bases). The V and J ends lost 4 bases and 4 bases respectively, with 7 bases between them. Germline V gives CDR1 SGHVS, CDR2 FNYEAQ. There are 12 residues in the CDR3. The DNA for the CDR3 is TGTGCCAGCAGCTCGACTACAGAGACCCAGTACTTC. It encodes CASSSTTETQYF. The full variable domain, with the rest looked up from reference TRBV7-6 and TRBJ2-5, is GAGVSQSPRYKVTKRGQDVALRCDPISGHVSLYWYRQALGQGPEFLTYFNYEAQQDKSGLPNDRFSAERPEGSISTLTIQRTEQRDSAMYRCASSSTTETQYFGPGTRLLVL.

The chain uses TRBV7-8 and TRBJ1-5, with 9 bases aligning to TRBD1. The J segment lost 7 bases and the V segment lost 5 bases, leaving 6 bases of the junction unmatched. The germline CDR1 and CDR2 sequences are SGHVS and FQNEAQ. The CDR3 is made up of 14 amino acids. The chain's CDR3 is CASSPGQGWQPQHF. As DNA, the CDR3 is TGTGCCAGCAGCCCGGGACAGGGTTGGCAGCCCCAGCATTTT. Based on the CDR3 plus reference TRBV7-8 and TRBJ1-5, the full variable domain is GAGVSQSPRYKVAKRGQDVALRCDPISGHVSLFWYQQALGQGPEFLTYFQNEAQLDKSGLPSDRFFAERPEGSVSTLKIQRTQQEDSAVYLCASSPGQGWQPQHFGDGTRLSIL.

The CDR3 reads CASSTGRSGTNIQYF. CDR3 coding DNA: TGCGCCAGCAGCACGGGACGGTCGGGGACGAACATTCAGTACTTC. The chain employs TRBV5-1 and TRBJ2-4, with D perhaps being TRBD1 or TRBD2 (5 bases each). The germline gives CDR1 SGHRS, CDR2 YFSETQ. Trimming stripped 4 bases from V and 7 bases from J, with 18 bases between. The length of the CDR3 is 15 residues.

The chain couples TRBV6-6 to TRBJ1-4; TRBD1 is a possible D gene (5 bases). The CDR3 contains 15 residues. The V end lost 7 bases, the J end lost 8 bases, and 20 bases lay between the germline ends. Germline V gives CDR1 MNHNY, CDR2 SVGAGI (reference sequence). CDR3: CASTNGGTYGEKLFF. The CDR3 region has the DNA TGTGCCAGCACCAACGGGGGGACCTACGGGGAAAAACTGTTTTTT.

The chain carries TRBV6-1 and TRBJ1-4; no reliable D call. The CDR3 length is 13 residues. Trimming stripped 2 bases from V and 4 bases from J, with 5 bases between. Germline CDR1 MNHNS, CDR2 SASEGT. The CDR3 spells CASSESFNEKLFF. The CDR3 DNA sequence: TGTGCCAGCAGTGAAAGCTTTAATGAAAAACTGTTTTTT.

This clone is a singleton in its sample. The chain has TRBV19 and TRBJ2-7, with TRBD1 matching over 7 bases. Germline V lookup: CDR1 LNHDA, CDR2 SQIVND (reference sequence). This CDR3 comprises 14 residues. Trimming removed 5 bases from V and 3 bases from J; junction bases left unmatched: 7. In DNA, the CDR3 is TGTGCCAGTAGTCCCCCCCGGGACAGCTACGAGCAGTACTTC. This sequence encodes CASSPPRDSYEQYF.

Of note for this clone: The same CDR3 can be traced to other DNA sequences in this sample. The rearrangement uses TRBV6-5 and TRBJ2-7; 10 bases agree with TRBD1. From germline, CDR1 is MNHEY and CDR2 SVGAGI. After removal of 3 bases from V and 2 bases from J, the junction contained 4 bases not matched to a gene. CDR3 size: 15 residues. The CDR3: CASSYRDRGPYEQYF. The DNA for the CDR3 is TGTGCCAGCAGTTATCGGGACAGGGGTCCCTACGAGCAGTACTTC.

The V and J genes are TRBV18 and TRBJ2-2, with 13 nucleotides matching TRBD2. The germline V gene has CDR1 KGHSH and CDR2 LQKENI. V lost 6 bases to trimming and J lost 6 bases; unmatched junction nucleotides: 4. The CDR3 length is 15 residues. CDR3 sequence (DNA): TGTGCCAGCTCCCAAGGACTAGCGGGGGCCGGGGAGCTGTTTTTT. It is translated as CASSQGLAGAGELFF.

This clone was detected only once. The rearrangement joins TRBV29-1 to TRBJ2-3, with 7 bases aligning to TRBD1. Germline lookup yields CDR1 SQVTM and CDR2 ANQGSEA. The CDR3 has 15 amino acids. The V segment lost 5 bases and the J segment 6 bases; nucleotides outside the gene matches: 14. The CDR3 nucleotides are TGCAGCGTTTTAACCCCCGGACAGGCTTGGGATACGCAGTATTTT. It translates to CSVLTPGQAWDTQYF.

The V and J genes are TRBV7-2 and TRBJ2-1; 10 bases align to TRBD2. With 4 bases clipped from V and 6 bases from J, the junction kept 6 bases outside the gene matches. The V gene's germline CDR1 is SGHTA and CDR2 FQGNSA. This CDR3 has 15 amino acids. The CDR3 DNA is TGTGCCAGCAGCTCGGGACTAGCGCGGGCCAATGAGCAGTTCTTC. Protein product: CASSSGLARANEQFF.

This sequence joins TRBV5-4 and TRBJ2-3; D perhaps matches TRBD2 (5 bases). The CDR3 has 14 amino acids. The germline V gene has CDR1 SGHNT and CDR2 YYREEE (reference sequence). Trimming left V 4 bases short and J 2 bases short, with 11 bases between. The CDR3 here is CASSESGNTDTQYF. The CDR3 region has the DNA TGTGCCAGCAGCGAGTCGGGGAACACAGATACGCAGTATTTT.

The rearrangement uses TRBV7-9 and TRBJ1-5; no clear D. Germline values: CDR1 SEHNR, CDR2 FQNEAQ (reference sequence). The V end lost 5 bases, the J end lost 3 bases, and 11 bases lay between the germline ends. The CDR3 is made up of 14 amino acids. In nucleotides, the CDR3 is TGTGCCAGCAGCCTCGGACCGAACAATCAGCCCCAGCATTTT. It is translated as CASSLGPNNQPQHF.

J is TRBJ2-1 and V is TRBV10-2; 10 nucleotides match TRBD2. This CDR3 has 17 residues. Germline trimming cut 3 bases from V and 4 bases from J; bases unmatched to any gene: 9. The germline CDR1 and CDR2 sequences are WSHSY and SAAADI. The CDR3 coding sequence is TGCGCCAGCAGTGATATGCTAGCGGGAGAAGCTTACAATGAGCAGTTCTTC. This encodes CASSDMLAGEAYNEQFF.

Concerning this clone: The sample holds other DNA sequences that translate to the same CDR3. The CDR3 region has the DNA TGTGCCAGCAGGCAGACTAGTCAGTCCTACAATGAGCAGTTCTTC. It yields the protein CASRQTSQSYNEQFF. J is TRBJ2-1 and V is TRBV27, with D tentatively TRBD2 (6 bases). Germline values: CDR1 MNHEY, CDR2 SMNVEV (reference sequence). V lost 6 bases, J lost 1 base, and 13 bases lay in between. The CDR3 runs 15 residues.

Notes on this clone: The sample carries other DNA sequences with the same CDR3. The chain recombines TRBV5-1 with TRBJ1-1; D gene unclear. Trimming cost V 0 bases and J 0 bases, with 9 bases left between them. The CDR3 covers 15 residues. Per the germline V gene, CDR1 is SGHRS and CDR2 is YFSETQ. CDR3 DNA: TGCGCCAGCAGCTTGGGGCAGACCTTGAACACTGAAGCTTTCTTT. Translation: CASSLGQTLNTEAFF.

This rearrangement joins TRBV6-6 to TRBJ1-2; no firm D call. Germline CDR1 MNHNY, CDR2 SVGAGI (reference sequence). The length of the CDR3 is 14 residues. V was clipped by 6 bases and J by 6 bases, with 17 bases between them. The CDR3 protein is CASSSLMRVNGYTF. The CDR3 DNA sequence: TGTGCCAGCAGCTCCTTGATGAGGGTAAATGGCTACACCTTC.

The chain combines TRBV2 with TRBJ2-2, with D tentatively TRBD2 (5 bases). The V gene lost 6 bases and the J gene lost 6 bases, with 14 bases spanning the gap. Germline CDR1 and CDR2: SNHLY and FYNNEI. There are 14 residues in the CDR3. CDR3 coding DNA: TGTGCCAGCAGAGCGGACCTTTTCGCCGGGGAGCTGTTTTTT. It codes for CASRADLFAGELFF.

This rearrangement joins TRBV6-5 to TRBJ1-6; no reliable D call. CDR1 and CDR2 (germline): MNHEY, SVGAGI. The ends were cut back, 8 bases at V and 11 bases at J, with 13 bases in the middle. The CDR3 extends over 12 amino acids. The CDR3 region has the DNA TGTGCCAGCCGCTCTCCCCAGGCACCCCTCCACTTT. This translates into CASRSPQAPLHF.